This is a list of T cell receptor beta chains from one sample in a study of shared clonotypes between healthy human individuals. Clones were read by immunoSEQ multiplex PCR, and TCRdb kept only the in-frame ones, dropping some. The repertoire has under 1,100,000 clones, 70% to 80% of them found once; the top ten carry around 0.6%. Sequencing was performed on memory CD4+ T cells from PBMCs. The receptors come from a young man in good health. Some clones in this sample may be carry-over from other donors' samples. CDR3s include the opening cysteine and the closing phenylalanine or tryptophan. The order of the fields is V gene, D gene, clone size, J gene, CDR3 DNA, CDR3 protein. The D gene is left open where the match is weak. The size of a clone is reported for some rows only, either as once, few or many, or as a class for expanded clones.

TRBV27	NA	NA	TRBJ2-7	TGTGCCACCCAAAAGGGCGCAGTAAGTTCCTACGAGCAGTACTTC	CATQKGAVSSYEQYF
TRBV28	NA	NA	TRBJ1-2	TGTGCCAGCATCTTACAGGGTCGGGGTGGCTACACCTTC	CASILQGRGGYTF
TRBV9	NA	once	TRBJ2-1	TGTGCCAGCAGCGCGACCAAATACAATGAGCAGTTCTTC	CASSATKYNEQFF
TRBV5-1	TRBD1	NA	TRBJ2-2	TGCGCCAGCAGCGCCGGGACAGGAACTACCGGGGAGCTGTTTTTT	CASSAGTGTTGELFF
TRBV28	TRBD1	NA	TRBJ2-7	TGTGCCAGCAGTTCGCCGGGACAGGGGCCGAGACCCTACGAGCAGTACTTC	CASSSPGQGPRPYEQYF
TRBV18	NA	NA	TRBJ2-5	TGTGCCAGTCTTACCCAAGAGACCCAGTACTTC	CASLTQETQYF
TRBV7-9	TRBD1	NA	TRBJ1-1	TGTGCCAGCAGCTTAGGATGGGACAGGGGCTACACTGAAGCTTTCTTT	CASSLGWDRGYTEAFF
TRBV5-1	TRBD1	NA	TRBJ2-7	TGCGCCAGCAGCCCGACAGGGTTCTACGAGCAGTACTTC	CASSPTGFYEQYF
TRBV4-1	NA	NA	TRBJ2-1	TGCGCCAGCAGCCGGGGAGCTTCGCGGAACTACAATGAGCAGTTCTTC	CASSRGASRNYNEQFF
TRBV5-1	TRBD1	NA	TRBJ1-1	TGCGCCAGCAGCCCATGGACAGGGGCCAACACTGAAGCTTTCTTT	CASSPWTGANTEAFF
TRBV19	NA	NA	TRBJ1-5	TGTGCCAGTAGTATAGCTCGCAATCAGCCCCAGCATTTT	CASSIARNQPQHF
TRBV5-4	TRBD2	NA	TRBJ2-3	TGTGCCAGCAGCTTTAGCGGGAGAGGCACAGATACGCAGTATTTT	CASSFSGRGTDTQYF
TRBV28	TRBD2	NA	TRBJ2-3	TGTGCCAGCACCCCGACTAGCGGGACAGTACGGGGCACAGATACGCAGTATTTT	CASTPTSGTVRGTDTQYF
TRBV19	TRBD2	few	TRBJ2-1	TGTGCCAGTAACCACCTGAGGAGCGGGGCAAACAATGAGCAGTTCTTC	CASNHLRSGANNEQFF
TRBV5-1	NA	NA	TRBJ2-3	TGCGCCAGCAGTCCGGGGTCCGCAGATACGCAGTATTTT	CASSPGSADTQYF
TRBV30	NA	NA	TRBJ1-1	TGTGCCTGGAGTAAGACGGCTGAAGCTTTCTTT	CAWSKTAEAFF
TRBV4-2	NA	NA	TRBJ1-1	TGTGCCAGCAGCCAAGAGGCCAGTAGTGAAGCTTTCTTT	CASSQEASSEAFF
TRBV11-3	TRBD1	NA	TRBJ2-1	TGTGCCAGCAGCTTAGAAGGGACAGGAATCTACAATGAGCAGTTCTTC	CASSLEGTGIYNEQFF
TRBV11-2	TRBD2	once	TRBJ2-5	TGTGCCAGCAACTTTAGAGCGGGGGGGCAAGAGACCCAGTACTTC	CASNFRAGGQETQYF
TRBV5-1	TRBD1	once	TRBJ2-5	TGCGCCAGCAGCACGAAACCATCCCCCGGGACAGGACCAGAGACCCAGTACTTC	CASSTKPSPGTGPETQYF
TRBV30	NA	NA	TRBJ2-5	TGTGCCTGGAGCGAGGGGCTCGCGCCATTCCAAGAGACCCAGTACTTC	CAWSEGLAPFQETQYF
TRBV5-5	TRBD1	NA	TRBJ1-2	TGTGCCAGCAGCCCGACAGGGTCGGGCTATGGCTACACCTTC	CASSPTGSGYGYTF
TRBV9	TRBD1	NA	TRBJ2-3	TGTGCCAGCAGCTCAGCGACAGGGGTCACAGATACGCAGTATTTT	CASSSATGVTDTQYF
TRBV2	NA	NA	TRBJ2-6	TGTGCCAGCAATCAGGGGCGTAACTCTGGGGCCAACGTCCTGACTTTC	CASNQGRNSGANVLTF
TRBV19	NA	NA	TRBJ2-7	TGTGCCAGTAGTATCTCCCCTACTGAGTTCTACGAGCAGTACTTC	CASSISPTEFYEQYF
TRBV7-2	TRBD2	NA	TRBJ2-5	TGTGCCAGCAGCTCGCCCGGGGTAGCGGGAGTAGAGACCCAGTACTTC	CASSSPGVAGVETQYF
TRBV5-1	NA	NA	TRBJ2-2	TGCGCCAGCAGCTTGTTCAGCCAGACGAACACCGGGGAGCTGTTTTTT	CASSLFSQTNTGELFF
TRBV11-2	NA	NA	TRBJ2-7	TGTGCCAGCAGCTTAAGTGAGGGGCTCTACGAGCAGTACTTC	CASSLSEGLYEQYF
TRBV7-8	NA	NA	TRBJ1-2	TGTGCCAGCAGCTTAATTTCAGGAGACTATGGCTACACCTTC	CASSLISGDYGYTF
TRBV10-3	NA	few	TRBJ1-1	TGTGCCATCAGCCGAACAGGGTTTGAAGGTAAAGCTTTCTTT	CAISRTGFEGKAFF
TRBV11-2	TRBD1	NA	TRBJ1-1	TGTGCCAGCAGCGGGCTCAAAACAGGGGAGGCTGAAGCTTTCTTT	CASSGLKTGEAEAFF
TRBV28	NA	NA	TRBJ1-2	TGTGCCAGCAGTCCCTACGAGGGAAACTATGGCTACACCTTC	CASSPYEGNYGYTF
TRBV28	NA	NA	TRBJ2-6	TGTGCCAGCAGTGCAGGGGTGACCGGGGCCAACGTCCTGACTTTC	CASSAGVTGANVLTF
TRBV5-6	TRBD1	NA	TRBJ1-2	TGTGCCAGCAGCTTCGGGACAGGGCCCGGCTACACCTTC	CASSFGTGPGYTF
TRBV20-1	NA	NA	TRBJ2-3	TGCAGTGCTACCTCGGATACGCAGTATTTT	CSATSDTQYF
TRBV5-6	NA	NA	TRBJ2-7	TGTGCCAGCAGCTTGACCGTGGGCGAGCAGTACTTC	CASSLTVGEQYF
TRBV7-8	TRBD1	NA	TRBJ2-7	TGTGCCAGCAGCCTAGAGCTTGGGGACAGAACCTTCTCGTACGAGCAGTACTTC	CASSLELGDRTFSYEQYF
TRBV4-1	TRBD2	NA	TRBJ2-1	TGCGCCAGCAGCCTACCGCGGGGGATGGTAAATGAGCAGTTCTTC	CASSLPRGMVNEQFF
TRBV11-2	NA	NA	TRBJ2-1	TGTGCCAGCAGCTTAGATCTTCTGACAGATATCCGCTACAATGAGCAGTTCTTC	CASSLDLLTDIRYNEQFF
TRBV9	TRBD2	NA	TRBJ2-1	TGTGCCAGCAGCGTACTAGCGGGAGTAAGCAATGAGCAGTTCTTC	CASSVLAGVSNEQFF
TRBV27	NA	NA	TRBJ2-7	TGTGCCAGCAGTGGCTATGGGAGCGAGCAGTACTTC	CASSGYGSEQYF
TRBV9	NA	NA	TRBJ1-2	TGTGCCAGCAGCGTAGGGGGGCCCCTGGGGGGCTACACCTTC	CASSVGGPLGGYTF
TRBV6-1	TRBD1	NA	TRBJ2-3	TGTGCCAGCAACGACAGGGGGCGCGCAGATACGCAGTATTTT	CASNDRGRADTQYF
TRBV5-6	NA	NA	TRBJ1-3	TGTGCCAGCAGCTTGGATCCTGCGGGAAACACCATATATTTT	CASSLDPAGNTIYF
TRBV7-7	NA	NA	TRBJ2-2	TGTGCCAGCAGCCAACAGGAGAACACCGGGGAGCTGTTTTTT	CASSQQENTGELFF
TRBV27	TRBD1	NA	TRBJ2-7	TGTGCCAGCAGTCTTTACCCAGGGGGTACTTCCTACGAGCAGTACTTC	CASSLYPGGTSYEQYF
TRBV4-3	NA	NA	TRBJ2-7	TGCGCCAGCAGCCAAGACCCCCAGGTTCGTGGCGGCGAGCAGTACTTC	CASSQDPQVRGGEQYF
TRBV18	TRBD1	NA	TRBJ2-1	TGTGCCAGCTCACCTCCAAGGGGCGGACAGGGCGGGGATGAGCAGTTCTTC	CASSPPRGGQGGDEQFF